Listed below are T cell receptor beta chains from one sample, sequenced in a study of lymphopenia after photon versus proton radiotherapy. The assay was immunoSEQ multiplex PCR, and TCRdb's table has in-frame clones only and misses some. The data contain around 20,000 clones, about 85% of them seen just once; the ten biggest clones take up approximately 18%. The material was peripheral blood, obtained from a patient treated with photon-based radiotherapy. These receptor sequences come from a man aged 55 to 69 with pancreatic cancer. CDR3s leave out the opening cysteine and the closing phenylalanine or tryptophan. D genes are given only for firm matches.

V	J	D	CDR3
TRBV29-1	TRBJ1-2	TRBD1	SVRQGFWAGYT
TRBV25-1	TRBJ1-4	TRBD1	ASSERGPANEKLF
TRBV6-5	TRBJ1-2	NA	ASSYFGTGYT
TRBV4-1	TRBJ1-2	NA	ASSQDRGSYGYT
TRBV6-1	TRBJ1-1	NA	ASSEYPAEAF
TRBV5-1	TRBJ1-3	NA	ASSLDPSGNTIY
TRBV29-1	TRBJ1-2	TRBD1	SPRGTGSGYT
TRBV6-4	TRBJ2-2	NA	ASSDPPTGELF
TRBV5-1	TRBJ2-3	TRBD2	ASSLGFTSGTDTQY
TRBV4-2	TRBJ2-7	TRBD2	ASSQDGGGSSEQY
TRBV6-5	TRBJ2-7	TRBD2	ASSYRRGAYEQY
TRBV8-2	TRBJ2-6	NA	GIVNITQSRANVLT
TRBV29-1	TRBJ1-2	NA	SVERRTGTGYT
TRBV4-3	TRBJ2-5	NA	ASSQDKLAAGGTY
TRBV21-1	TRBJ2-5	NA	ASSKTGLGETQY
TRBV5-3	TRBJ2-3	NA	ARSLRLTDTQY
TRBV12-1	TRBJ2-3	NA	ASSCPAPQGTSDTDTQY
TRBV6-5	TRBJ1-1	NA	ATNTGGRRAF
TRBV6-1	TRBJ2-7	NA	ASNRNYEQY
TRBV6-1	TRBJ1-5	NA	ASIGGVGNQPQH
TRBV6-6	TRBJ1-5	NA	ASSRGGGWVQPQH
TRBV7-2	TRBJ2-3	NA	ASSQLVADTQY
TRBV7-8	TRBJ2-1	NA	ASSLGGPGSYNEQF
TRBV7-9	TRBJ2-2	TRBD2	ASSSTSGANTGELF
TRBV27	TRBJ1-1	NA	ASSLTLNTEAF
TRBV2	TRBJ1-1	NA	ASSGRGARAF